The present T cell receptor (beta chain) was sequenced within a study of PD-L1 blockade in urothelial cancer (dated by TCRdb to about 2017). For context, the study as a whole: All patients started therapy in the mid-2010s and received atezolizumab 1,200 mg intravenously every 3 weeks. About 90% of the 29 patients were identified as males with urothelial cancer of bladder origin, and a prior smoking history was reported by 18 of 29 patients. Durable clinical benefit was achieved by nine patients but not by the remaining 20. Durable clinical benefit meant progression-free survival longer than 6 months, and TCR features were also tested against progression-free and overall survival. Pretreatment blood TCR-seq was available for about 28 patients, at least one posttreatment blood collection was obtained for about 25 patients, and tumor TCR-seq was available for about 25 patients. Pretreatment tumor samples, along with matched peripheral blood collected serially before and after atezolizumab treatment, underwent TCR sequencing. Somatic, immune and clinical correlates of response to PD-L1 blockade with atezolizumab in urothelial cancer were the focus of an exploratory multi-omic analysis. An ECOG performance status of 0 or 1 was recorded for the patients, and 0 to 3 prior chemotherapy regimens had been received by the patients. Blood samples were analyzed 3 weeks after the start of treatment (second dose) and 6 weeks after the start of treatment. In the same patients, pretreatment tumors underwent whole exome sequencing and RNA sequencing in addition to TCR sequencing. Blood samples gave median yields of around 140,000 T cells and over 80,000 unique TCRs, along with a median clonality of 0.080. General study outcomes and caveats: Because of the small sample size (n ≈ 28) and the many exploratory analyses performed, the results are intended to be regarded as hypothesis-generating. At 3 weeks after the start of treatment, tumor-associated TCR clones in peripheral blood had expanded more in patients with durable benefit (n of about 22, p = 0.022). A pretreatment peripheral blood TCR clonality below the median was linked to improved progression-free and overall survival.

Sample time point, as interpreted from the label and publication: pretreatment peripheral blood. A cohort of 25 to 30 patients with locally advanced or metastatic urothelial carcinoma, treated at Memorial Sloan Kettering on a trial protocol, was included. Peripheral blood mononuclear cells were collected pretreatment and during treatment, at between 1 and 8 total time points per patient. The Qiagen DNeasy Blood extraction kit was used to purify genomic DNA from total PBMCs and tumor samples. PBMCs were collected pretreatment and during treatment and were isolated and stored as previously described. As for this clone: Its antigen remains undetermined. No base qualities exist here, and no much larger clone lies one base off it.

Here V drops 6 bases and J drops 6 bases, and the junction holds 13 bases not matched to any gene. Looking up the germline V gene yields CDR1 SNHLY and CDR2 FYNNEI. The cysteine opens and the phenylalanine closes a CDR3 of 15 amino acids. The CDR3 DNA has 45 bases and is translated from base 1. Synthetic TCR analog templates were spiked into each PCR to estimate absolute template abundance from read counts. The immunoSEQ assay was used to amplify TCRbeta CDR3 regions from genomic DNA with bias-controlled V and J gene primers. Sequencing of rearranged TCRbeta segments was performed at approximately 20X coverage. In the original analysis: Clustering was used to correct sequencing errors, and CDR3s were annotated against IMGT so that V, D and J genes could be assigned. Out-of-frame and stop-codon sequences were excluded, and only productive TCRbeta rearrangements were used in downstream analyses. Clonality was calculated as one minus the Shannon entropy normalized by the log of the number of unique productive sequences. Clones differing between time points or between blood and tumor were identified by Fisher's exact test with Benjamini-Hochberg correction at adjusted p below 0.01. Sourced from immuneACCESS, this table was stored by TCRdb with only in-frame sequences that have V and J called. A share of the clones is absent; for the studies checked, an unresolved V gene accounts for under half, and the remainder has no known explanation. That table is the source of V, J and clone size, and D and trimming were worked out from the DNA. The sample table holds 70,000 to 100,000 clones, of which less than 90% were seen once. Roughly 2% of the sample is in the top ten clones.

The source material was PBMCs, sampled around atezolizumab (anti-PD-L1) treatment. This sequence uses TRBV2 and TRBJ1-1; 7 junctional bases match TRBD1. This receptor was identified in a man aged 55-75 years with urothelial cancer. The CDR3 here reads CASSPRQGRMSEAFF. The DNA is as follows: TGTGCCAGCAGCCCCCGACAGGGTCGGATGTCTGAAGCTTTCTTT.